These 9 T cell receptor beta chains were sequenced from one sample in a study of blood T cell repertoires in COVID-19. Some clones are missing from TCRdb's copy, which holds only in-frame ones; the method was immunoSEQ multiplex PCR. This table has approximately 210,000 clones, 75% to 90% appearing once. The sample taken for sequencing was peripheral blood. The source is a human donor in a cohort sampled during active COVID-19.

The gene calls are TRBV7-2 and TRBJ2-1; 8 bases are shared with TRBD2. The CDR3 length is 16 residues. Germline V gene sequence: CDR1 SGHTA, CDR2 FQGNSA. V shed 4 bases, J shed 3 bases, and the junction held 8 bases outside the gene matches. The DNA for the CDR3 is TGTGCCAGCAGCTCAGGACTAGCTCTCCTCTACAATGAGCAGTTCTTC. It translates to CASSSGLALLYNEQFF. The variable domain in full, with the rest retrieved from reference TRBV7-2 and TRBJ2-1, is GAGVSQSPSNKVTEKGKDVELRCDPISGHTALYWYRQSLGQGLEFLIYFQGNSAPDKSGLPSDRFSAERTGGSVSTLTIQRTQQEDSAVYLCASSSGLALLYNEQFFGPGTRLTVL.

The V and J genes are TRBV6-2 or TRBV6-3 and TRBJ2-3; 7 bases are a match to TRBD1. The V gene's germline CDR1 is MNHEY and CDR2 SVGEGT. The CDR3 has 15 amino acids. V gave up 5 bases and J gave up 1 base; unmatched junction bases: 6. CDR3 sequence reads: CASSKGGRGTDTQYF. DNA of the CDR3: TGTGCCAGCAGTAAAGGGGGCAGAGGCACAGATACGCAGTATTTT.

The J gene is TRBJ2-7, the V gene TRBV28; TRBD2 matches at 10 bases. Germline V gene data show CDR1 as MDHEN and CDR2 as SYDVKM. The CDR3 is made up of 14 amino acids. Trimming took 5 bases from V and 3 from J; bases not matched to a gene: 4. The CDR3 DNA reads TGTGCCAGCAGTCAGGGGACTAGCGACTACGAGCAGTACTTC. It encodes CASSQGTSDYEQYF.

The chain has TRBV6-1 and TRBJ2-7; 11 bases map to TRBD1. From germline, CDR1 is MNHNS and CDR2 SASEGT. V gave up 3 bases and J gave up 1 base; unmatched junction bases: 2. The CDR3 runs 15 residues. The CDR3 loop reads CASSEGQGGSYEQYF. The CDR3 nucleotides are TGTGCCAGCAGTGAGGGACAGGGGGGTTCCTACGAGCAGTACTTC.

The rearrangement uses TRBV2 and TRBJ2-7; 7 bases line up with TRBD2. The junction had 7 bases not matched to a gene; V was cut back by 7 bases and J by 4 bases. The CDR3 sequence is 13 residues long. Germline loops: CDR1 SNHLY, CDR2 FYNNEI. CDR3 sequence (DNA): TGTGCCAGCAATGGCGGGAGCCGGTACGAGCAGTACTTC. Its protein is CASNGGSRYEQYF.

As DNA, the CDR3 is TGTGCCAGCAGCTTAAGGGGGGTCGATCCGGGGAGCTCCTATAATTCACCCCTCCACTTT. Its protein is CASSLRGVDPGSSYNSPLHF. The chain employs TRBV7-3 and TRBJ1-6, with a tentative D call TRBD1 (5 bases). Germline CDR1 and CDR2: SGHTA and FQGTGA. V lost 1 base to trimming and J lost 0 bases, with 19 bases between them. This CDR3 is 20 amino acids long. Filled out from reference TRBV7-3 and TRBJ1-6, the complete variable domain reads GAGVSQTPSNKVTEKGKYVELRCDPISGHTALYWYRQSLGQGPEFLIYFQGTGAADDSGLPNDRFFAVRPEGSVSTLKIQRTERGDSAVYLCASSLRGVDPGSSYNSPLHFGNGTRLTVT.

The rearrangement links TRBV5-4 to TRBJ2-7; D is unclear. Germline CDR1 is SGHNT and CDR2 is YYREEE (reference sequence). CDR3 length: 14 residues. V was cut by 4 bases and J by 0 bases, with 11 bases left in between. CDR3 amino acids: CASSLSMSSYEQYF. CDR3 nucleotides: TGTGCCAGCAGCCTAAGCATGAGCTCCTACGAGCAGTACTTC.

This clone was detected once. The genes are TRBV19 and TRBJ2-3, with TRBD2 matching over 14 bases. The CDR3 spans 16 residues. Losses at the gene ends were 5 bases for V and 4 bases for J; bases not matched to a gene: 5. Looked up from germline, CDR1 is LNHDA and CDR2 is SQIVND (reference sequence). The CDR3 protein is CASSLPGLAGADTQYF. The CDR3 nucleotides read TGTGCCAGTAGTCTCCCGGGACTAGCGGGAGCAGATACGCAGTATTTT.

This clone was recorded a few times. DNA of the CDR3: TGTGCCAGCAGCCTCAGGGGGACTGAAGCTTTCTTT. It specifies CASSLRGTEAFF. This sequence joins TRBV6-5 and TRBJ1-1; the match to TRBD1 covers 7 bases. Trimming at V came to 6 bases and at J to 5 bases, leaving 3 bases not matched to a gene. This CDR3 has 12 residues. Germline assignment: CDR1 MNHEY and CDR2 SVGAGI.